The 15 T cell receptor beta chains in this list originate from one sample, sequenced in a study of T cell responses to AZD1222 COVID-19 vaccine. Sequencing used immunoSEQ multiplex PCR; TCRdb keeps in-frame clones, though not all of them. The repertoire has over 120,000 clones, more than 85% of them found once; the top ten carry 3.5% to 4.5%. This material consisted of peripheral blood, taken 28 days after the second AZD1222 dose. Receptor source: an adult who received the AZD1222 COVID-19 vaccine.

The V call is TRBV5-1, the J call TRBJ2-7; a weak D match, TRBD1 (6 bases). Trimming removed 6 bases at V and 2 bases at J, with 18 bases between. The V gene's germline CDR1 is SGHRS and CDR2 YFSETQ. The CDR3 has 15 amino acids. The CDR3 loop is CASTRTGSSAYEQYF. CDR3 nucleotides: TGCGCCAGCACACGCACAGGGAGTAGCGCCTACGAGCAGTACTTC.

This chain links TRBV9 with TRBJ2-6; a weak D match, TRBD2 (6 bases). V lost 1 base, J lost 2 bases, and 13 bases lay in between. CDR3 length: 17 residues. CDR1 is SGDLS and CDR2 is YYNGEE in the germline V gene. The CDR3 nucleotides read TGTGCCAGCAGCGTAAACCAGGGACTGGCTGGGGCCAACGTCCTGACTTTC. Protein: CASSVNQGLAGANVLTF.

V and J are TRBV6-6 and TRBJ1-4; D gene ambiguous. The CDR3 spans 14 residues. Germline V gene data show CDR1 as MNHNY and CDR2 as SVGAGI (reference sequence). Deletions cut 4 bases from V and 4 bases from J, with 10 bases between. The CDR3 loop is CASSLAPYNEKLFF. For the CDR3, the DNA is TGTGCCAGCAGTTTGGCGCCCTATAATGAAAAACTGTTTTTT.

The chain is built from TRBV6-5 and TRBJ2-7; weak D call: TRBD1 (7 bases). The CDR3 has 15 residues. Looked up from germline, CDR1 is MNHEY and CDR2 is SVGAGI. V was shortened by 2 bases and J by 0 bases, with 11 bases between the two germline ends. The CDR3 nucleotides read TGTGCCAGCAGTTACGGGCAGGGGGGCTCCTACGAGCAGTACTTC. This translates into CASSYGQGGSYEQYF.

As concerns this clone: Germline and junction disagree at one end, which may indicate a read error. This rearrangement joins TRBV12-3 or TRBV12-4 to TRBJ1-1, with unresolved D. There are 11 residues in the CDR3. The CDR3 loop reads CASSLDSIPDF. The CDR3 region has the DNA TGTGCCAGCAGTTTAGATTCAATCCCGGACTTT.

The V and J genes are TRBV11-2 and TRBJ2-1; D may correspond to TRBD1 or TRBD2 (5 bases each). Germline values: CDR1 SGHAT, CDR2 FQNNGV. V was pared by 6 bases and J by 5 bases, with 17 bases between. This CDR3 spans 15 amino acids. The CDR3 spells CASRRIPRGDNEQFF. The CDR3 DNA sequence: TGTGCCAGCAGGCGGATCCCCCGAGGGGACAATGAGCAGTTCTTC.

The V call is TRBV7-9, the J call TRBJ1-4, with 8 bases identical to TRBD1. Germline CDR1 is SEHNR and CDR2 is FQNEAQ (reference sequence). This CDR3 spans 19 amino acids. With V trimmed by 4 bases and J by 5 bases, 18 bases remained unmatched. DNA of the CDR3: TGTGCCAGCAGCTCCGGCCGTCTTCGGGCAGGGGGCGCGAATGAAAAACTGTTTTTT. Translated, it gives CASSSGRLRAGGANEKLFF.

The chain employs TRBV5-1 and TRBJ1-2; the D is unclear. V lost 0 bases, J lost 3 bases, and 9 bases lay in between. Germline V gives CDR1 SGHRS, CDR2 YFSETQ. This CDR3 comprises 14 residues. The DNA of the CDR3 is TGCGCCAGCAGCTTGGACGGACCAGACTATGGCTACACCTTC. This gives the protein CASSLDGPDYGYTF.

This clone was counted only a few times. The chain uses TRBV7-2 and TRBJ1-5; D gene unclear. In germline, CDR1 is SGHTA, CDR2 FQGNSA. This CDR3 is 12 amino acids long. Trimming removed 3 bases at V and 9 bases at J, with 9 bases between. The CDR3 reads CASSLAVGPQHF. The CDR3 DNA reads as TGTGCCAGCAGCTTGGCTGTGGGGCCCCAGCATTTT.

This chain links TRBV11-3 with TRBJ2-1; possible D gene TRBD2, 6 bases. Trimming left V 2 bases short and J 7 bases short, with 18 bases between. Per the germline V gene, CDR1 is SGHNT and CDR2 is YENEEA. This CDR3 contains 16 residues. The CDR3 DNA reads TGTGCCAGCAGCTTATGGGGCGCGGGAAGGGTGAATGAGCAGTTCTTC. Its translation: CASSLWGAGRVNEQFF.

V and J are TRBV7-8 and TRBJ1-3; no firm D call. This CDR3 spans 16 amino acids. V gave up 2 bases and J gave up 0 bases, with 11 bases separating them. CDR1 is SGHVS and CDR2 is FQNEAQ in the germline V gene. The CDR3 nucleotides are TGTGCCAGCAGCTTAAGCAGCGGCCACTCTGGAAACACCATATATTTT. It is translated as CASSLSSGHSGNTIYF. Filled out from reference TRBV7-8 and TRBJ1-3, the complete variable domain reads GAGVSQSPRYKVAKRGQDVALRCDPISGHVSLFWYQQALGQGPEFLTYFQNEAQLDKSGLPSDRFFAERPEGSVSTLKIQRTQQEDSAVYLCASSLSSGHSGNTIYFGEGSWLTVV.

This chain links TRBV27 with TRBJ1-6; D is unresolved. CDR3 length: 16 amino acids. Germline lookup yields CDR1 MNHEY and CDR2 SMNVEV (reference sequence). Trimming left V 3 bases short and J 9 bases short, with 18 bases between. This CDR3 reads CASSLRGSRWGSPLHF. The CDR3 nucleotides are TGTGCCAGCAGTTTGCGGGGTTCCCGATGGGGTTCACCCCTCCACTTT.

The chain recombines TRBV9 with TRBJ1-2; D remains unclear. Germline V gene lookup returns CDR1 SGDLS and CDR2 YYNGEE. The CDR3 spans 15 residues. V was pared by 4 bases and J by 2 bases, with 15 bases between. DNA of the CDR3: TGTGCCAGCAGCAAAGAACTAGACGGGAACTATGGCTACACCTTC. This codes for CASSKELDGNYGYTF.

The V and J genes are TRBV9 and TRBJ2-1; the D is unclear. The CDR3 sequence is 13 residues long. The V end was cut by 0 bases, the J end by 4 bases, with 5 bases between. In germline, CDR1 is SGDLS, CDR2 YYNGEE. CDR3 region: CASSVVDYNEQFF. In nucleotides, the CDR3 is TGTGCCAGCAGCGTAGTAGATTACAATGAGCAGTTCTTC.

The chain joins TRBV4-1 to TRBJ1-1; D is unresolved. Germline V gene data show CDR1 as MGHRA and CDR2 as YSYEKL. V was clipped by 3 bases and J by 4 bases, with 12 bases between them. The CDR3 extends over 14 amino acids. The CDR3 sequence is CASSQFPRGTEAFF. The CDR3 DNA follows: TGCGCCAGCAGCCAGTTCCCTCGGGGCACTGAAGCTTTCTTT.